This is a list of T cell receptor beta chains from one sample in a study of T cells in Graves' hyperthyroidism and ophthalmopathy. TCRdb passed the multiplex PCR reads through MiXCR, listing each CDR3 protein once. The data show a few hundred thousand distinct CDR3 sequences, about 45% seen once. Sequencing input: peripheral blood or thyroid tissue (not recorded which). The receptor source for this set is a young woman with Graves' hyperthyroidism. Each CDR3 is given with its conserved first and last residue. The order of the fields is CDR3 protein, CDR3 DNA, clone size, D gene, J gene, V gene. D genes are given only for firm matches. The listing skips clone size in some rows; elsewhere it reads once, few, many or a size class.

CSAREGSRGTYEQYF | TGCAGTGCTAGAGAAGGGAGCAGAGGTACCTACGAGCAGTACTTC | - | - | TRBJ2-7 | TRBV20-1
CARDPPSYGYTF | TGTGCTAGAGATCCCCCAAGCTATGGCTACACCTTC | - | - | TRBJ1-2 | TRBV2
CASSFVTGDVGELFF | TGTGCCAGCAGCTTTGTTACGGGGGACGTCGGGGAGCTGTTTTTT | - | - | TRBJ2-2 | TRBV7-3
CSARNSVPIYEQYF | TGCAGTGCTAGAAATAGCGTCCCCATCTACGAGCAGTACTTC | - | - | TRBJ2-7 | TRBV20-1
CASSLAPRGYTF | TGTGCCAGCAGTTTGGCTCCTCGGGGCTACACCTTC | - | - | TRBJ1-2 | TRBV2
CSASVGRGGSYEQYF | TGCAGTGCTAGTGTTGGGCGGGGAGGCTCCTACGAGCAGTACTTC | - | - | TRBJ2-7 | TRBV20-1
CASSLIAGGIETQYF | TGTGCCAGCAGCTTAATAGCGGGAGGGATAGAGACCCAGTACTTC | many | TRBD2 | TRBJ2-5 | TRBV7-2
CASSPEDRVSPEAFF | TGTGCCAGCAGCCCAGAGGACAGGGTGAGCCCTGAAGCTTTCTTT | - | TRBD1 | TRBJ1-1 | TRBV7-3
CASSLGTGSEQYF | TGTGCCAGCAGTTTAGGGACAGGGTCCGAGCAGTACTTC | - | TRBD1 | TRBJ2-7 | TRBV12-3/TRBV12-4
CSAKQGANTEAFF | TGCAGTGCTAAACAGGGGGCCAACACTGAAGCTTTCTTT | - | TRBD1 | TRBJ1-1 | TRBV20-1
CASSSQGGWDEKLFF | TGTGCCAGTAGTTCGCAAGGGGGCTGGGATGAAAAACTGTTTTTT | many | TRBD1 | TRBJ1-4 | TRBV19
CSARAQGYSYEQYF | TGCAGTGCTAGAGCGCAGGGTTACTCCTACGAGCAGTACTTC | - | - | TRBJ2-7 | TRBV20-1
CAISGRTGYEPQHF | TGTGCCATCAGTGGGAGGACGGGGTATGAGCCCCAGCATTTT | - | - | TRBJ1-5 | TRBV10-3
CASQVPAGGSYGYTF | TGTGCCAGTCAAGTCCCCGCAGGGGGCAGCTATGGCTACACCTTC | - | TRBD1 | TRBJ1-2 | TRBV19
CASSAPPAGLLHEQYF | TGTGCCAGCAGTGCTCCTCCGGCCGGACTCCTACACGAGCAGTACTTC | - | - | TRBJ2-7 | TRBV7-9
CASSLARGGYGYTF | TGTGCCAGCAGCTTAGCCAGGGGTGGCTATGGCTACACCTTC | - | - | TRBJ1-2 | TRBV7-9
CAISSQGASSYEQYF | TGTGCCATCAGCTCACAGGGGGCGAGCTCCTACGAGCAGTACTTC | - | TRBD1 | TRBJ2-7 | TRBV7-2
CASSPTGSSNQPQHF | TGTGCCAGCAGCCCCACAGGGTCGAGCAATCAGCCCCAGCATTTT | - | - | TRBJ1-5 | TRBV7-3
CASSDGVSSYEQYF | TGTGCCAGCAGCGACGGGGTTAGCTCCTACGAGCAGTACTTC | few | - | TRBJ2-7 | TRBV9
CSVVQETQYF | TGCAGCGTTGTACAAGAGACCCAGTACTTC | many | - | TRBJ2-5 | TRBV29-1
CASSQELAELSNQPQHF | TGTGCCAGCAGCCAAGAATTGGCAGAGCTTAGCAATCAGCCCCAGCATTTT | - | - | TRBJ1-5 | TRBV10-3
CASSLPPGEKLFF | TGTGCCAGCAGTTTACCCCCTGGGGAAAAACTGTTTTTT | - | - | TRBJ1-4 | TRBV12-3/TRBV12-4
CSVERPEGADGYTF | TGCAGCGTTGAAAGGCCGGAGGGGGCCGATGGCTACACCTTC | - | TRBD1 | TRBJ1-2 | TRBV29-1
CASSLGQGLLSYEQYF | TGCGCCAGCAGCTTAGGACAGGGGCTACTCTCCTACGAGCAGTACTTC | - | TRBD1 | TRBJ2-7 | TRBV7-9
CASSQASTGGETQYF | TGTGCCAGCAGCCAAGCCTCAACAGGGGGCGAGACCCAGTACTTC | few | TRBD1 | TRBJ2-5 | TRBV4-1
CASSLATIDGISNQPQHF | TGTGCCAGCAGCTTAGCCACCATCGACGGGATAAGCAATCAGCCCCAGCATTTT | few | - | TRBJ1-5 | TRBV7-8
CASSERRNTEAFF | TGTGCCAGCAGTGAGAGGAGAAACACTGAAGCTTTCTTT | many | - | TRBJ1-1 | TRBV2
CSARSAATYEQFF | TGCAGTGCTAGGTCAGCGGCCACCTACGAGCAGTTCTTC | - | - | TRBJ2-1 | TRBV20-1
CASSMAGSAGNTIYF | TGTGCCAGTAGTATGGCAGGGTCAGCTGGAAACACCATATATTTT | - | - | TRBJ1-3 | TRBV19
CASSYGTAFYEQYF | TGTGCCAGCAGTTACGGGACAGCCTTCTACGAGCAGTACTTC | few | TRBD1 | TRBJ2-7 | TRBV13
CASSLPGRDGNTIYF | TGTGCCAGCAGCTTACCCGGCAGGGATGGAAACACCATATATTTT | many | - | TRBJ1-3 | TRBV7-9
CASSLPPDSQQYF | TGTGCCAGCAGCCTGCCTCCCGACAGTCAGCAGTACTTC | few | - | TRBJ2-7 | TRBV7-2
CASSLGPGSDSPLHF | TGTGCCAGCAGTTTGGGACCGGGGAGTGATTCACCCCTCCACTTT | many | - | TRBJ1-6 | TRBV10-3
CSAEGAGITIYF | TGCAGCGCTGAGGGGGCGGGAATCACCATATATTTT | - | TRBD1 | TRBJ1-3 | TRBV29-1
CASTPEPGPLYGYTF | TGTGCCAGTACACCTGAACCAGGTCCTCTCTATGGCTACACCTTC | many | - | TRBJ1-2 | TRBV7-6
CSVEEAFF | TGCAGCGTTGAAGAGGCTTTCTTT | - | - | TRBJ1-1 | TRBV29-1